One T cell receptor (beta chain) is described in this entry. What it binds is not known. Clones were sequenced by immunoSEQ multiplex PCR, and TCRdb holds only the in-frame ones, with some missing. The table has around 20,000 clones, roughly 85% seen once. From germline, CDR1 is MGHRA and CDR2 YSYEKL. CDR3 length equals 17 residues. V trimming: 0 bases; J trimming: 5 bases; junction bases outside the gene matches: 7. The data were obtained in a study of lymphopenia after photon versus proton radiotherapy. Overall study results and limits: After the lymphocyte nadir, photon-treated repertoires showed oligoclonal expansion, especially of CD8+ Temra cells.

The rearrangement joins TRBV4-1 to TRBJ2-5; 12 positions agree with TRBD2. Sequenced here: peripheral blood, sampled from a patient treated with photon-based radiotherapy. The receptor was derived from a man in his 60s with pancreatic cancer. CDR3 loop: CASSQDPLAGGPETQYF. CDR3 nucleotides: TGCGCCAGCAGCCAAGATCCCCTAGCGGGGGGGCCTGAGACCCAGTACTTC.